This T cell receptor beta chain emerged from a study of T cell responses to AZD1222 COVID-19 vaccine. Notes on the study in general: There were mostly white British donors and more females than males, and clonal diversity was possibly underestimated. Repertoire samples came only from after the peak T cell response. Vaccine-associated CD4 TCRs spanned spike, dominant at 160-218 and 743-854.

Of note for this clone: No antigen is known for it.

CDR3 length: 15 amino acids. V lost 5 bases, J lost 2 bases, and 13 bases lay in between. CDR1 and CDR2 (germline): SEHNR, FQNEAQ (reference sequence). Clones were sequenced by immunoSEQ multiplex PCR, and TCRdb holds only the in-frame ones, with some missing. The sample gives about 120,000 clones, approximately 90% of which show up once; 11% to 15% is in the top ten. The receptor was isolated from an adult in good health. V gene TRBV7-9 combines with J gene TRBJ2-1, with TRBD1 as a possible D gene (7 bases). The source material was peripheral blood, sampled on day 0 of AZD1222 vaccination. CDR3 sequence reads: CASSAGTVPYNEQFF. For the CDR3, the DNA is TGTGCCAGCAGCGCGGGGACAGTACCCTACAATGAGCAGTTCTTC.